Listed below are T cell receptor beta chains from one sample, sequenced in a study of control samples from healthy donors and cancer patients. Using immunoSEQ multiplex PCR, the repertoire was profiled, and TCRdb retains in-frame clones only, with some absent. The table lists under 85,000 clones, 84% of them singletons. What was sequenced was PBMCs. The receptor set was obtained from a man aged 55-75 years with head and neck cancer. Each CDR3 is given with its conserved first and last residue. Each record gives: V gene, CDR3 protein.

>TRBV19
CASSIAWDSYGYTF
>TRBV9
CASSVTTGGQETQYF
>TRBV7-2
CASSLVAGYGNQPQHF
>TRBV5-4
CASSSDRNEQFF
>TRBV7-2
CASSVTGGWEQYF
>TRBV3-1/TRBV3-2
CASSSSTSGRVNEQFF
>TRBV5-3
CARSSRTDEQYF
>TRBV30
CAWTGVGDTQYF
>TRBV10-2
CATPRGGMYHAGELFF
>TRBV29-1
CSVGTGVYNEQFF
>TRBV14
CASSQVVINEAFF
>TRBV6-4
CASSAYSVDQETQYF
>TRBV10-3
CAISTSGYAGELFF
>TRBV3-1/TRBV3-2
CASSPRDRGNTIYF
>TRBV5-5
CASSLGGGSSPLHF